This TCR beta chain emerged from a study of CD8 T cells in Susac syndrome. The RNA input was about 0.45 to 1 ug, and it was reverse transcribed with random hexamers. Using its own MiXCR run on the immunoSEQ multiplex PCR reads, TCRdb lists one record per CDR3 protein. The sample lists about 47,000 distinct CDR3 sequences, around 93% occurring once. The CDR3 is 14 residues long. V shed 2 bases and J shed 5 bases, with 12 bases lying between them. Germline CDR1 is MNHEY and CDR2 is SMNVEV (reference sequence). The V call is TRBV27, the J call TRBJ1-1, with D possibly matching TRBD1 (6 bases). The sample was CD8+ T cells from PBMCs. The TCR sequence derives from a human donor in good health. CDR3 bases: TGTGCCAGCAGTTTAGCAGGGGCGCGAACTGAAGCTTTCTTT. Translated: CASSLAGARTEAFF.